A single sample gave rise to the 32 T cell receptor beta chains below, sequenced in a study of blood T cells in healthy people across ages. PCR was performed a second time for 7 to 11 cycles using a sample-barcoded 5' primer and a J-beta primer mix. Each CDR3 protein gets one entry after TCRdb re-called the 5' RACE reads with MiXCR. The sample comprises some 900,000 distinct CDR3 sequences, about 44% of which are singletons, and roughly 13% rests with the top ten. What was sequenced was blood. The receptors originated from a man aged 25 to 40 in good health.

The count of this clonotype is one. A junction boundary mismatches the germline segment, possibly from a read error. This chain connects TRBV5-4 to TRBJ1-2; 7 bases are shared with TRBD1. The CDR3 covers 15 residues. Germline V gene lookup returns CDR1 SGHNT and CDR2 YYREEE (reference sequence). The CDR3 DNA sequence: TGTGCCAGCAGCCATTCCGGGACAGCTAACGATGGCTACACCTTC. It translates to CASSHSGTANDGYTF. The full variable domain, its missing parts supplied by reference TRBV5-4 and TRBJ1-2, is ETGVTQSPTHLIKTRGQQVTLRCSSQSGHNTVSWYQQALGQGPQFIFQYYREEENGRGNFPPRFSGLQFPNYSSELNVNALELDDSALYLCASSHSGTANDGYTFGSGTRLTVV.

This clonotype turned up a few times. The chain links TRBV5-1 to TRBJ2-1, with D perhaps given as TRBD1 or TRBD2 (5 bases each). The CDR3 length is 15 residues. Trimming pared 2 bases from V and 8 bases from J, leaving 17 bases between. Germline CDR1 reads SGHRS; CDR2 reads YFSETQ. CDR3 protein: CASSLRAGGVDEQFF. CDR3 nucleotide sequence: TGCGCCAGCAGCTTAAGGGCTGGGGGAGTCGATGAGCAGTTCTTC.

The chain couples TRBV7-2 to TRBJ1-6; the D is unclear. Trimming stripped 6 bases from V and 14 bases from J, with 17 bases between. From germline, CDR1 is SGHTA and CDR2 FQGNSA. The length of the CDR3 is 13 residues. In DNA, the CDR3 is TGTGCCAGCAGACAAGCTGGTAGTTTGGCCCTCCACTTT. This codes for CASRQAGSLALHF. Full variable domain (remainder filled in from reference TRBV7-2 and TRBJ1-6): GAGVSQSPSNKVTEKGKDVELRCDPISGHTALYWYRQSLGQGLEFLIYFQGNSAPDKSGLPSDRFSAERTGGSVSTLTIQRTQQEDSAVYLCASRQAGSLALHFGNGTRLTVT.

A few counts support this clonotype. The chain has TRBV5-1 and TRBJ2-2, with TRBD2 as a possible D gene (5 bases). The CDR3 spans 15 residues. V was pared by 6 bases and J by 1 base, with 13 bases between. CDR1 SGHRS and CDR2 YFSETQ come from the germline V gene. This CDR3 reads CASNGVGGNTGELFF. In DNA, the CDR3 is TGCGCCAGCAATGGTGTAGGAGGGAACACCGGGGAGCTGTTTTTT.

This clonotype was picked up one time. The chain recombines TRBV20-1 with TRBJ2-5; D is possibly TRBD2 (6 bases). The V gene's germline CDR1 is DFQATT and CDR2 SNEGSKA (reference sequence). Between the trimmed V and J ends, which lost 0 bases and 6 bases, there was a span of 14 bases. This CDR3 is 14 amino acids long. The CDR3 sequence: CSARDPGGVKTQYF. The CDR3 nucleotides are TGCAGTGCTAGAGATCCCGGGGGTGTAAAGACCCAGTACTTC.

The rearrangement links TRBV12-3 or TRBV12-4 to TRBJ2-3; 8 bases agree with TRBD1. This CDR3 is 16 amino acids long. V gave up 5 bases and J gave up 3 bases; unmatched junction bases: 10. CDR3 in amino acids: CASSTTGTGPTDTQYF. The DNA for the CDR3 is TGTGCCAGCAGTACCACCGGGACAGGCCCTACAGATACGCAGTATTTT.

This clonotype occurred a few times. This sequence joins TRBV5-1 and TRBJ1-2; tentatively, D is TRBD1 (5 bases). CDR1 and CDR2 (germline): SGHRS, YFSETQ. The CDR3 loop spans 17 amino acids. V was pared by 0 bases and J by 2 bases, with 17 bases between. The CDR3 spells CASSLEVGRSGNYGYTF. Here the CDR3 DNA reads TGCGCCAGCAGCTTGGAAGTCGGGCGGTCAGGGAACTATGGCTACACCTTC.

This clonotype was recorded a few times. The rearrangement uses TRBV21-1 and TRBJ2-5; the listed D gene, TRBD1, was not tested against the DNA. TRBV21-1 has pseudogene status. The CDR3 is 16 residues long. The CDR3 loop reads CASSKAPTGGEETQYF. The CDR3 DNA is TGTGCCAGCAGCAAAGCACCAACAGGGGGCGAAGAGACCCAGTACTTC.

Remarks on this clonotype: The junction departs from germline at one end; a sequencing error may be responsible. The gene calls are TRBV7-7 and TRBJ2-4; D not certain. Germline V gene data show CDR1 as SSHAT and CDR2 as FNYEAQ (reference sequence). The CDR3 has 13 amino acids. DNA for the CDR3: TGTGCTAGCAGCCCGAGTATGCCAAACATTCAGTACTTC. Translated, it gives CASSPSMPNIQYF.

V and J are TRBV9 and TRBJ2-7; D is unclear. The CDR3 extends over 14 amino acids. V was pared by 0 bases and J by 2 bases, with 9 bases between. Germline values: CDR1 SGDLS, CDR2 YYNGEE. DNA of the CDR3: TGTGCCAGCAGCGTAGAGTCAGCACCCTACGAGCAGTACTTC. Its protein is CASSVESAPYEQYF.

V and J are TRBV6-5 and TRBJ1-2, with 7 bases that match TRBD1. Unmatched junction bases numbered 10, after V lost 6 bases and J lost 3 bases. The CDR3 is made up of 15 amino acids. The germline gives CDR1 MNHEY, CDR2 SVGAGI. CDR3 in amino acids: CASSRTGGTDYGYTF. The DNA for the CDR3 is TGTGCCAGCAGCCGTACTGGAGGGACAGACTATGGCTACACCTTC.

The genes are TRBV6-4 and TRBJ2-3; 7 bases are shared with TRBD2. Losses at the gene ends were 2 bases for V and 5 bases for J; bases not matched to a gene: 1. Germline assignment: CDR1 MRHNA and CDR2 SNTAGT. The length of the CDR3 is 13 residues. CDR3 sequence reads: CASSDGTIDTQYF. In DNA form, the CDR3 reads TGTGCCAGCAGTGACGGGACTATAGATACGCAGTATTTT.

This clonotype was seen at least ten times. The rearrangement links TRBV5-5 to TRBJ1-2; D is possibly TRBD1 (5 bases). Per the germline V gene, CDR1 is SGHKS and CDR2 is YYEKEE (reference sequence). V lost 3 bases to trimming and J lost 2 bases, with 8 bases between them. The CDR3 totals 13 residues. The CDR3 DNA follows: TGTGCCAGCAGCTCACCAGGGAACTATGGCTACACCTTC. This translates into CASSSPGNYGYTF. Variable domain in full (rest from reference TRBV5-5 and TRBJ1-2): DAGVTQSPTHLIKTRGQQVTLRCSPISGHKSVSWYQQVLGQGPQFIFQYYEKEERGRGNFPDRFSARQFPNYSSELNVNALLLGDSALYLCASSSPGNYGYTFGSGTRLTVV.

The J gene is TRBJ2-1, the V gene TRBV5-1; TRBD2 agrees at 8 bases. The J segment lost 10 bases and the V segment lost 4 bases, leaving 13 bases of the junction unmatched. Germline loops: CDR1 SGHRS, CDR2 YFSETQ. The CDR3 runs 15 residues. The CDR3 DNA is TGCGCCAGCAGCGATAGCGGGACGGAGGATTACGAGCAGTTCTTC. Translating it yields CASSDSGTEDYEQFF.

J is TRBJ2-7 and V is TRBV7-9; TRBD2 is a possible D gene (6 bases). The CDR3 consists of 14 residues. V was pared by 5 bases and J by 7 bases, with 18 bases between. Looked up from germline, CDR1 is SEHNR and CDR2 is FQNEAQ (reference sequence). CDR3 bases: TGTGCCAGCAGCCCACGACTAGACCTGTGGGAGCAGTACTTC. The encoded protein is CASSPRLDLWEQYF. The whole variable domain, filled in from reference TRBV7-9 and TRBJ2-7, reads DTGVSQNPRHKITKRGQNVTFRCDPISEHNRLYWYRQTLGQGPEFLTYFQNEAQLEKSRLLSDRFSAERPKGSFSTLEIQRTEQGDSAMYLCASSPRLDLWEQYFGPGTRLTVT.

This clonotype appeared a few times. The chain links TRBV7-9 to TRBJ2-3; D not certain. Germline lookup yields CDR1 SEHNR and CDR2 FQNEAQ (reference sequence). V gave up 2 bases and J gave up 0 bases, with 9 bases separating them. The CDR3 covers 15 residues. Here the CDR3 DNA reads TGTGCCAGCAGCTTAACCCGAGACAGCACAGATACGCAGTATTTT. This translates into CASSLTRDSTDTQYF.

V is TRBV10-3 and J is TRBJ2-4; 10 nucleotides line up with TRBD2. This CDR3 comprises 16 residues. V lost 4 bases, J lost 0 bases, and 3 bases stayed unmatched. Germline V lookup: CDR1 ENHRY, CDR2 SYGVKD. The CDR3 nucleotides are TGTGCCATCAGTGGGACTAGCGGTCTAGCCAAAAACATTCAGTACTTC. This sequence encodes CAISGTSGLAKNIQYF.

A word on this clonotype: This may stem from a read error, because a much larger clone lies one nucleotide away. The rearrangement links TRBV20-1 to TRBJ1-6, with D unclear. The germline CDR1 and CDR2 sequences are DFQATT and SNEGSKA (reference sequence). The CDR3 length is 15 residues. Trimming removed 3 bases from V and 0 bases from J, with 9 bases in between. The CDR3 region has the DNA TGCAGTGCTAGCCCCTACCACTCCTATAATTCACCCCTCCACTTT. This gives the protein CSASPYHSYNSPLHF.

This chain links TRBV27 with TRBJ1-5; tentatively, D is TRBD1 (6 bases). This CDR3 spans 19 amino acids. Per the germline V gene, CDR1 is MNHEY and CDR2 is SMNVEV (reference sequence). With 8 bases removed from V and 1 base from J, the gap between germline ends came to 27 bases. The DNA of the CDR3 is TGTGCCAGCCTTCCCCCCCCTCCCAGGGGAGGAAAAAGCAATCAGCCCCAGCATTTT. Translating it yields CASLPPPPRGGKSNQPQHF.

The chain couples TRBV12-3 or TRBV12-4 to TRBJ2-1; D call uncertain. Trimming removed 2 bases at V and 12 bases at J, with 5 bases between. This CDR3 comprises 10 residues. The CDR3 region has the DNA TGTGCCAGCAGTTTAACCGTGCAGTTCTTC. Its protein product is CASSLTVQFF.

The chain combines TRBV6-2 or TRBV6-3 with TRBJ2-7; D could derive from TRBD1 or TRBD2 (5 bases each). Germline values: CDR1 MNHEY, CDR2 SVGEGT. The CDR3 length is 16 residues. V gave up 4 bases and J gave up 0 bases, with 16 bases separating them. The CDR3 loop reads CASSWVRGDPSYEQYF. In nucleotides, the CDR3 is TGTGCCAGCAGTTGGGTCCGAGGGGACCCCTCCTACGAGCAGTACTTC.

The rearrangement links TRBV28 to TRBJ2-5; D may be TRBD1 (6 bases). The J call is in doubt because the DNA end fits TRBJ2-7 better. The germline CDR1 and CDR2 sequences are MDHEN and SYDVKM. This CDR3 has 13 amino acids. The CDR3 here is CASSRDNVFEQYF. CDR3 DNA: TGTGCCAGCAGCCGGGACAATGTTTTCGAGCAGTACTTC.

This rearrangement joins TRBV15 to TRBJ2-5; 10 bases fit TRBD2. The junction had 7 bases not matched to a gene; V was cut back by 3 bases and J by 3 bases. This CDR3 comprises 16 residues. The germline CDR1 and CDR2 sequences are LNHNV and YYDKDF (reference sequence). This CDR3 reads CATSRGGLAVKETQYF. The CDR3 DNA is TGTGCCACCAGCAGGGGCGGACTAGCGGTGAAAGAGACCCAGTACTTC.

The V gene is TRBV12-5, the J gene TRBJ2-1; perhaps TRBD2 as D (5 bases). The J call is in doubt because the DNA end fits TRBJ2-7 better. CDR1 is LGHNT, CDR2 FRNRAP, per germline. CDR3 length: 13 residues. CDR3 in amino acids: CASGCGRPNEQYF. The DNA of the CDR3 is TGTGCTAGTGGTTGCGGGCGGCCCAATGAGCAGTACTTC.

The V and J genes are TRBV6-4 and TRBJ2-1, with D unresolved. V lost 3 bases and J 0 bases, leaving 9 bases between the germline ends. From germline, CDR1 is MRHNA and CDR2 SNTAGT. The CDR3 consists of 15 residues. The CDR3 spells CASSEGWNSYNEQFF. CDR3 sequence (DNA): TGTGCCAGCAGTGAGGGCTGGAACTCCTACAATGAGCAGTTCTTC.

This sequence joins TRBV30 and TRBJ2-1; 8 nucleotides agree with TRBD2. Trimming removed 3 bases from V and 9 bases from J; junction bases left unmatched: 10. The germline V gene encodes CDR1 GTSNPN and CDR2 SVGIG (reference sequence). The CDR3 is 14 amino acids. Here the CDR3 reads CAWRGSGEGGEQFF. The CDR3, as DNA: TGTGCCTGGAGGGGTAGCGGGGAGGGGGGTGAGCAGTTCTTC.

This clonotype appeared a few times. The chain links TRBV4-2 to TRBJ2-3; TRBD2 aligns across 8 bases. Germline CDR1 reads LGHNA; CDR2 reads YNFKEQ. This CDR3 has 15 amino acids. With 6 bases clipped from V and 2 bases from J, the junction kept 7 bases outside the gene matches. The CDR3 bases are TGTGCCAGCAGACCCGGGGGGGCCGACACAGATACGCAGTATTTT. This translates into CASRPGGADTDTQYF.

The gene calls are TRBV5-5 and TRBJ2-7, with D possibly matching TRBD1 (5 bases). Trimming left V 5 bases short and J 4 bases short, with 16 bases between. This CDR3 has 14 residues. Germline V gene lookup returns CDR1 SGHKS and CDR2 YYEKEE (reference sequence). The CDR3 DNA is TGTGCCAGCAGTTTAGGGGCAGGGCTTTACGAGCAGTACTTC. The encoded protein is CASSLGAGLYEQYF.

DNA for the CDR3: TGTGCCAGCAGCTCTAACTACCGGGACCACGAGCAGTACTTC. It is translated as CASSSNYRDHEQYF. This chain uses TRBV7-2 with TRBJ2-5; D tentatively reads TRBD1 or TRBD2 (5 bases each). The J call could be wrong; TRBJ2-7 is a better fit for the DNA end. Per the germline V gene, CDR1 is SGHTA and CDR2 is FQGNSA. The CDR3 length is 14 residues.

The genes are TRBV9 and TRBJ2-3; D not certain. Germline-derived CDR1 and CDR2 are SGDLS and YYNGEE. The CDR3 is made up of 17 amino acids. Trimming shortened V by 0 bases and J by 4 bases, and 18 bases separated the two germline ends. The CDR3 loop reads CASSVATDQRPPDTQYF. Written as DNA, the CDR3 is TGTGCCAGCAGCGTAGCTACGGATCAAAGGCCCCCAGATACGCAGTATTTT.

The genes are TRBV7-2 and TRBJ2-1; 13 bases line up with TRBD2. The CDR3 consists of 14 residues. The junction had 3 bases not matched to a gene; V was cut back by 3 bases and J by 10 bases. Germline V lookup: CDR1 SGHTA, CDR2 FQGNSA. CDR3 in DNA: TGTGCCAGCAGCTTGTTACTAGCGGGGGGGGAGCAGTTCTTC. Protein: CASSLLLAGGEQFF.

This clonotype has only a few counts. The chain couples TRBV5-1 to TRBJ2-7; 9 nucleotides agree with TRBD1. Germline values: CDR1 SGHRS, CDR2 YFSETQ. V gave up 2 bases and J gave up 7 bases; unmatched junction bases: 10. The CDR3 is made up of 15 amino acids. CDR3 sequence (DNA): TGCGCCAGCAGCTTAAGGGGACAGGGTACTTGGGAGCAGTACTTC. Translating gives CASSLRGQGTWEQYF.